The 3 T cell receptor beta chains below were found in one sample sequenced in a study of T cells after yellow fever vaccination. MiXCR was run by TCRdb on the 5' RACE reads, yielding one entry per CDR3 protein. This sample has some 670,000 distinct CDR3 sequences, with more than 9% found just once. This material consisted of PBMCs, taken on the day of the yellow fever booster vaccination. Receptor source: a man aged 30 to 45 who received the YFV17D yellow fever vaccine.

There are a few counts of this clonotype. V usage is TRBV7-9 and J usage is TRBJ2-7; 14 bases match TRBD2. The V gene end was trimmed by 5 bases and the J gene end by 9 bases; junction bases not matched to a gene: 3. Per germline, CDR1 SEHNR and CDR2 FQNEAQ (reference sequence). There are 13 residues in the CDR3. This chain's CDR3 is CASSLGTSGRQYF. The CDR3 bases are TGTGCCAGCAGCCTGGGGACTAGCGGGAGGCAGTACTTC.

This clonotype was picked up a small number of times. V and J are TRBV6-6 and TRBJ1-5; TRBD1 agrees at 7 bases. The trim removed 11 bases at V and 3 bases at J, leaving 7 bases unmatched. The CDR3 extends over 13 amino acids. Germline V gene lookup returns CDR1 MNHNY and CDR2 SVGAGI (reference sequence). The CDR3 loop reads CAGTGQLNQPQHF. CDR3 DNA sequence: TGTGCCGGGACGGGACAGCTCAATCAGCCCCAGCATTTT.

This clonotype was recorded a few times. The V gene is TRBV18, the J gene TRBJ2-3; the D is unclear. CDR1 and CDR2 from the germline V gene are KGHSH and LQKENI. Trimming took 0 bases from V and 0 from J, leaving 10 bases between them. The CDR3 extends over 16 amino acids. Here the CDR3 reads CASSPPGFASTDTQYF. CDR3 nucleotide sequence: TGTGCCAGCTCACCACCCGGCTTTGCTAGCACAGATACGCAGTATTTT.